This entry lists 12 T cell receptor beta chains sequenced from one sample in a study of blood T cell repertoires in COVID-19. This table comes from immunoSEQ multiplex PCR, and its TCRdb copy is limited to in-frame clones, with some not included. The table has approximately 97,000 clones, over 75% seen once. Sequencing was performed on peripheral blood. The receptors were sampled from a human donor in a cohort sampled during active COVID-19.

The CDR3 sequence: CASSQGTYAGTQYF. DNA for the CDR3: TGTGCCAGCAGCCAGGGGACCTACGCAGGGACCCAGTACTTC. The chain links TRBV28 to TRBJ2-5; D might be TRBD1 (6 bases). CDR1 and CDR2 from the germline V gene are MDHEN and SYDVKM. CDR3 length equals 14 residues. Trimming removed 6 bases at V and 7 bases at J, with 18 bases between.

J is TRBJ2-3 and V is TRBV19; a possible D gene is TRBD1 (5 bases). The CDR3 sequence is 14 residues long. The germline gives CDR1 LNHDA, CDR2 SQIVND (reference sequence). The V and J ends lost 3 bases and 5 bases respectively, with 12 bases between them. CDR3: CASSIGRVEDTQYF. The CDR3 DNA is TGTGCCAGTAGTATTGGCAGGGTAGAAGATACGCAGTATTTT.

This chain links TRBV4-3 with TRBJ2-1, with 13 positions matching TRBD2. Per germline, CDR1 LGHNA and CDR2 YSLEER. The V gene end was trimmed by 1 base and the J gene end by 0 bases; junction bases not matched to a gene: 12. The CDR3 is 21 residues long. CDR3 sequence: CASSQGKQGTSGESSYNEQFF. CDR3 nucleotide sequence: TGCGCCAGCAGCCAAGGTAAACAGGGGACTAGCGGGGAGAGCTCCTACAATGAGCAGTTCTTC.

CDR3 amino acids: CASSRSGGTYNEQFF. CDR3 nucleotides: TGTGCCAGCAGTCGTAGCGGTGGGACCTACAATGAGCAGTTCTTC. The chain employs TRBV28 and TRBJ2-1; weak D call: TRBD2 (6 bases). The CDR3 is made up of 15 amino acids. Trimming pared 5 bases from V and 2 bases from J, leaving 13 bases between. Germline CDR1 and CDR2: MDHEN and SYDVKM. The full variable domain, its missing parts supplied by reference TRBV28 and TRBJ2-1, is DVKVTQSSRYLVKRTGEKVFLECVQDMDHENMFWYRQDPGLGLRLIYFSYDVKMKEKGDIPEGYSVSREKKERFSLILESASTNQTSMYLCASSRSGGTYNEQFFGPGTRLTVL.

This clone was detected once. The CDR3 bases are TGTGCCAGCAGCCAAGCCATCGGACTAGCGGGAGGGGCTGCCAAAAACATTCAGTACTTC. As protein: CASSQAIGLAGGAAKNIQYF. V is TRBV4-2 and J is TRBJ2-4; 15 bases map to TRBD2. V gave up 1 base and J gave up 1 base; unmatched junction bases: 8. The germline V gene has CDR1 LGHNA and CDR2 YNFKEQ. The CDR3 runs 20 residues.

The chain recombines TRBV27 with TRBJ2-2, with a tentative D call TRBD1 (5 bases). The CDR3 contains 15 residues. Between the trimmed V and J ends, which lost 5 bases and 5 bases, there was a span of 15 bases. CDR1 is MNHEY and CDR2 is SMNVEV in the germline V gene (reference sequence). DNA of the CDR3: TGTGCCAGCAGTCAAATCCAGGGTGAGACCGGGGAGCTGTTTTTT. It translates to CASSQIQGETGELFF.

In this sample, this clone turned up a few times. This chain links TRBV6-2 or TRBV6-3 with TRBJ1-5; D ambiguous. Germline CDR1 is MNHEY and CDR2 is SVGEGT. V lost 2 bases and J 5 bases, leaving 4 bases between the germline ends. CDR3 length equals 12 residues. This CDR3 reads CASSYLYQPQHF. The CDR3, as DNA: TGTGCCAGCAGTTACCTTTATCAGCCCCAGCATTTT.

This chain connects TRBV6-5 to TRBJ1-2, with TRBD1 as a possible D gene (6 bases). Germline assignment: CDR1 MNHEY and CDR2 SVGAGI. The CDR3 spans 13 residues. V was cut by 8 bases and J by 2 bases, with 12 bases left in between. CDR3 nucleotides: TGTGCCAGCCTTCTGGGGGCGAACTATGGCTACACCTTC. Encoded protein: CASLLGANYGYTF.

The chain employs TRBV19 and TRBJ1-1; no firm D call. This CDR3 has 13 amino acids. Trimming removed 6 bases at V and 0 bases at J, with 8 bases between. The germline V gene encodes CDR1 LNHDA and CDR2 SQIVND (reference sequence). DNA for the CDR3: TGTGCCAGTAGGAACACACTGAACACTGAAGCTTTCTTT. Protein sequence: CASRNTLNTEAFF.

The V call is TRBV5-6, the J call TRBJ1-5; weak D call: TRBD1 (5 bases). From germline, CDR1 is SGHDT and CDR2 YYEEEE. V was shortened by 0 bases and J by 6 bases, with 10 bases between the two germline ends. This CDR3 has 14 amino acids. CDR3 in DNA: TGTGCCAGCAGCTTGGGGGGCGTTCTTCAGCCCCAGCATTTT. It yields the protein CASSLGGVLQPQHF.

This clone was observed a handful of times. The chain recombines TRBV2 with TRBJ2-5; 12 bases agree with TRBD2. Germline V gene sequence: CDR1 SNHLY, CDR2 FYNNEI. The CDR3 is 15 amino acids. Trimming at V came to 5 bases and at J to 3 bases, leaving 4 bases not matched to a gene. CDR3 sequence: CASSSSGRGEETQYF. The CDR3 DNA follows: TGTGCCAGCAGTTCTAGCGGGAGGGGGGAAGAGACCCAGTACTTC.

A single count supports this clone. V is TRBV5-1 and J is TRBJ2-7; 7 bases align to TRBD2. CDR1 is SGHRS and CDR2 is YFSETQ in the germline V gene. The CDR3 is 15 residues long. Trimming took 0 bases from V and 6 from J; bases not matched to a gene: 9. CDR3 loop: CASSLDVGGLGEQYF. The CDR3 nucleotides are TGCGCCAGCAGCTTGGACGTGGGAGGGCTTGGCGAGCAGTACTTC.